Following are 8 T cell receptor beta chains from one sample sequenced in a study of T-cell reconstitution after alpha-beta-depleted transplantation in children. A TCRbeta library incorporating unique molecular identifiers was prepared. TCRdb fed the PCR reads into MiXCR, producing one record per CDR3 protein. The table includes over 550,000 distinct CDR3 sequences, 8% to 11% detected once. The sample in question was PBMCs from the stem cell graft donor, obtained from the stem cell graft. The receptors were gathered from a human donor who donated a stem cell graft to a child with acute myeloid leukemia.

This clonotype was seen a few times. In DNA form, the CDR3 reads TGTGCCAGCAGAAGCCGAGAGGGATCACAAGGAGATACGCAGTATTTT. Protein: CASRSREGSQGDTQYF. The rearrangement joins TRBV12-3 or TRBV12-4 to TRBJ2-3; tentative D call: TRBD2 (5 bases). CDR3 size: 16 residues. V dropped 6 bases and J dropped 5 bases, with 21 bases sitting between them.

There are a few counts of this clonotype. The gene calls are TRBV7-9 and TRBJ2-7; the match to TRBD1 covers 7 bases. Germline V gene sequence: CDR1 SEHNR, CDR2 FQNEAQ (reference sequence). This CDR3 has 13 amino acids. V dropped 5 bases and J dropped 7; count of bases not matched to a gene: 8. The DNA of the CDR3 is TGTGCCAGCAGCAACAGGGGTCCGGGGGAGCAGTACTTC. This codes for CASSNRGPGEQYF.

This chain uses TRBV20-1 with TRBJ2-7; D unclear. Germline CDR1 and CDR2: DFQATT and SNEGSKA (reference sequence). This CDR3 is 15 amino acids long. V was clipped by 0 bases and J by 0 bases, with 12 bases between them. In nucleotides, the CDR3 is TGCAGTGCTAGAGATCCCCGCTGGAGCTCCTACGAGCAGTACTTC. This translates into CSARDPRWSSYEQYF.

This clonotype showed up just a few times. This chain joins TRBV19 and TRBJ1-1; possibly TRBD1 for D (6 bases). This CDR3 has 16 amino acids. The germline V gene encodes CDR1 LNHDA and CDR2 SQIVND (reference sequence). Trimming left V 5 bases short and J 1 base short, with 17 bases between. CDR3 protein: CASSGGPGTSNTEAFF. CDR3 bases: TGTGCCAGTAGTGGCGGACCTGGGACATCGAACACTGAAGCTTTCTTT.

This clonotype was picked up many times. V gene TRBV24-1 combines with J gene TRBJ2-7, with 8 bases that match TRBD1. V shed 3 bases and J 3 bases; nucleotides not matched to a gene: 3. CDR1 KGHDR and CDR2 SFDVKD come from the germline V gene. This CDR3 contains 14 residues. CDR3 loop: CATSDPDRGYEQYF. In DNA, the CDR3 is TGTGCCACCAGTGATCCCGACAGGGGCTACGAGCAGTACTTC.

This chain joins TRBV2 and TRBJ2-1, with 7 bases fitting TRBD2. V lost 6 bases and J lost 9; bases outside the gene matches: 5. Germline V gene sequence: CDR1 SNHLY, CDR2 FYNNEI. CDR3 length: 12 amino acids. In DNA, the CDR3 is TGTGCCAGCAGGGGGGAGGGCAGTGAGCAGTTCTTC. It specifies CASRGEGSEQFF.

This clonotype was counted at least ten times. This chain links TRBV5-1 with TRBJ2-1, with D perhaps given as TRBD1 or TRBD2 (6 bases each). This CDR3 comprises 14 residues. The germline V gene encodes CDR1 SGHRS and CDR2 YFSETQ. V lost 7 bases and J lost 8, with 19 bases in between. The CDR3 spells CASEGDWPRDEQFF. The CDR3 DNA reads as TGCGCCAGCGAGGGGGACTGGCCTCGGGATGAGCAGTTCTTC.

This clonotype was picked up a small number of times. The rearrangement links TRBV6-5 to TRBJ2-7, with 7 bases matching TRBD1. V lost 4 bases, J lost 2 bases, and 5 bases stayed unmatched. This CDR3 spans 14 amino acids. Germline CDR1 reads MNHEY; CDR2 reads SVGAGI. CDR3 residues: CASSSRGPPYEQYF. CDR3 nucleotide sequence: TGTGCCAGCAGTTCAAGGGGGCCTCCCTACGAGCAGTACTTC.